This T cell receptor beta chain was captured in a study of T cells and copy number aberrations in small-cell lung cancer. Study-wide points: All specimens were formalin-fixed paraffin-embedded tissue, which is known to introduce sequencing artifacts.

Libraries were prepared by immunoSEQ multiplex PCR; TCRdb keeps only in-frame clonotypes and omits some of them. The top ten hold approximately 6.9% of the sample, which has over a thousand clones, about 80% seen once. Adjacent normal lung was taken at least 2 cm from tumor. As regards this clone: Antigen specificity is unknown.

The sample was normal tissue next to the tumor. This sequence was found in a man aged 55 to 69 with small cell lung cancer.

CDR3 in DNA: TGTGCCTGGAGTGTTTTTGGAGGGAGTTCAGATACGCAGTATTTT. Translating gives CAWSVFGGSSDTQYF. The V gene is TRBV30, the J gene TRBJ2-3; tentatively, D is TRBD2 (6 bases). There are 15 residues in the CDR3. Germline V lookup: CDR1 GTSNPN, CDR2 SVGIG (reference sequence). V was shortened by 0 bases and J by 4 bases, with 14 bases between the two germline ends.